Below, one TCR beta chain is given with its context. The antigen remains unidentified. Measured with immunoSEQ multiplex PCR; TCRdb has only the in-frame clones, and not every one. The sample includes approximately 1.5 million clones, approximately 98.5% of them seen just once. This sample was taken from a study of shared clonotypes between healthy human individuals. The overall study: With ages of 18 to 49, the donors were a couple of women and a few men. Study observations and caveats: On the whole, naive subsets had larger estimated richness than memory subsets had.

The ends were cut back, 10 bases at V and 0 bases at J, with 15 bases in the middle. The CDR3 has 14 residues. CDR1 is SNHLY, CDR2 FYNNEI, per germline. The genes are TRBV2 and TRBJ1-2; TRBD1 might be the D (5 bases). This clonotype was sampled from a man aged 25-45 years in good health. Sequenced material: naive CD4+ T cells sorted from blood. Documented subset: CD45RA+ positively selected. This CDR3 is CATLYDSSNYGYTF. CDR3 sequence (DNA): TGTGCCACCCTATACGACAGTTCTAACTATGGCTACACCTTC.